This is a list of T cell receptor beta chains from one sample in a study of Ad26.COV2.S vaccination and SARS-CoV-2 variants. Some clones are missing from TCRdb's copy, which holds only in-frame ones; the method was immunoSEQ multiplex PCR. The data hold 350,000 to 500,000 clones, with about nine tenths observed a single time. The input for sequencing was peripheral blood, taken in a trial of Ad26.COV2.S vaccine versus placebo. All receptors derive from a person aged 18-65 years who received the Ad26.COV2.S COVID-19 vaccine or a placebo. Both conserved end residues are part of each CDR3. D genes are given only for firm matches. Size is omitted from some rows. Given values are once, few, many or a class for expanded clones.

J gene: TRBJ2-5; D gene: NA; V gene: TRBV5-5; clone size: once; CDR3 length: 13; CDR3 DNA: TGTGCCAGCAGCTTAAGCCCAGATGAGACCCAGTACTTC; CDR3 protein: CASSLSPDETQYF
J gene: TRBJ1-5; D gene: NA; V gene: TRBV7-8; clone size: NA; CDR3 length: 13; CDR3 DNA: TGTGCCAGCAGCCCCCAGATGGATCAGCCCCAGCATTTT; CDR3 protein: CASSPQMDQPQHF
J gene: TRBJ1-2; D gene: NA; V gene: TRBV30; clone size: NA; CDR3 length: 14; CDR3 DNA: TGTGCCTGGACGTTATGGGCCGCTAACTATGGCTACACCTTC; CDR3 protein: CAWTLWAANYGYTF
J gene: TRBJ2-1; D gene: TRBD2; V gene: TRBV6-5; clone size: NA; CDR3 length: 15; CDR3 DNA: TGTGCCAGCAGTTCCCCGGGACTAGGCTACAATGAGCAGTTCTTC; CDR3 protein: CASSSPGLGYNEQFF
J gene: TRBJ1-2; D gene: TRBD1; V gene: TRBV5-6; clone size: NA; CDR3 length: 13; CDR3 DNA: TGTGCCAGCAGCCTACAGGGGCCTTCTGGCTACACCTTC; CDR3 protein: CASSLQGPSGYTF
J gene: TRBJ2-3; D gene: NA; V gene: TRBV24-1; clone size: NA; CDR3 length: 13; CDR3 DNA: TGTGCCACCAGTGAGAGTGACTGGAGGACGCAGTATTTT; CDR3 protein: CATSESDWRTQYF
J gene: TRBJ2-2; D gene: NA; V gene: TRBV27; clone size: few; CDR3 length: 12; CDR3 DNA: TGTGCCAGCAGTTTGGGCACCGGGGAGCTGTTTTTT; CDR3 protein: CASSLGTGELFF
J gene: TRBJ2-5; D gene: TRBD1; V gene: TRBV29-1; clone size: NA; CDR3 length: 15; CDR3 DNA: TGCAGCGGGCTGGGGACAGGGGCTAAGGGGGAGACCCAGTACTTC; CDR3 protein: CSGLGTGAKGETQYF
J gene: TRBJ2-2; D gene: TRBD1; V gene: TRBV28; clone size: NA; CDR3 length: 15; CDR3 DNA: TGTGCCAGCACGTGGGACAGGGAACGTACCGGGGAGCTGTTTTTT; CDR3 protein: CASTWDRERTGELFF
J gene: TRBJ2-5; D gene: TRBD1; V gene: TRBV2; clone size: NA; CDR3 length: 14; CDR3 DNA: TGTGCCAGCAGTCACCCGACAGGGGGAGAGACCCAGTACTTC; CDR3 protein: CASSHPTGGETQYF
J gene: TRBJ2-1; D gene: TRBD2; V gene: TRBV4-3; clone size: NA; CDR3 length: 15; CDR3 DNA: TGCGCCAGCAGCCGTAGCGGGCTGAACTACAATGAGCAGTTCTTC; CDR3 protein: CASSRSGLNYNEQFF
J gene: TRBJ2-1; D gene: TRBD2; V gene: TRBV27; clone size: NA; CDR3 length: 17; CDR3 DNA: TGTGCCAGCAGTTTACCCCCACTAGCGGGGATCTACAATGAGCAGTTCTTC; CDR3 protein: CASSLPPLAGIYNEQFF
J gene: TRBJ2-2; D gene: NA; V gene: TRBV9; clone size: NA; CDR3 length: 15; CDR3 DNA: TGTGCCAGCAGCGTAGTAAGCGGACCTACCGGGGAGCTGTTTTTT; CDR3 protein: CASSVVSGPTGELFF
J gene: TRBJ2-7; D gene: TRBD2; V gene: TRBV7-6; clone size: once; CDR3 length: 16; CDR3 DNA: TGTGCCAGCAGCGCTCGACTAGCGGGAGGAACCTACGAGCAGTACTTC; CDR3 protein: CASSARLAGGTYEQYF
J gene: TRBJ2-7; D gene: TRBD1; V gene: TRBV7-2; clone size: NA; CDR3 length: 17; CDR3 DNA: TGTGCCAGCAGCTTCTCACCCTGGGACAGGGGACATGGCGAGCAGTACTTC; CDR3 protein: CASSFSPWDRGHGEQYF
J gene: TRBJ2-5; D gene: NA; V gene: TRBV3-1/TRBV3-2; clone size: NA; CDR3 length: 13; CDR3 DNA: TGTGCCAGCAGCCAAAAAGGGACGGAGACCCAGTACTTC; CDR3 protein: CASSQKGTETQYF
J gene: TRBJ2-7; D gene: TRBD1; V gene: TRBV3-1/TRBV3-2; clone size: NA; CDR3 length: 14; CDR3 DNA: TGTGCCAGCAGCCCTGGGACAGCCTATTACGAGCAGTACTTC; CDR3 protein: CASSPGTAYYEQYF
J gene: TRBJ2-7; D gene: NA; V gene: TRBV9; clone size: NA; CDR3 length: 13; CDR3 DNA: TGTGCCAGCTCTAATATCTGGGGGTCGGAGCAGTACTTC; CDR3 protein: CASSNIWGSEQYF
J gene: TRBJ2-3; D gene: TRBD1; V gene: TRBV7-2; clone size: NA; CDR3 length: 16; CDR3 DNA: TGTGCCAGCAGCTTTTCAACCGGGACAGGGACAGATACGCAGTATTTT; CDR3 protein: CASSFSTGTGTDTQYF
J gene: TRBJ1-4; D gene: NA; V gene: TRBV6-4; clone size: NA; CDR3 length: 14; CDR3 DNA: TGTGCCAGGTCCCCTGTACGTGATAGGGAAAAACTGTTTTTT; CDR3 protein: CARSPVRDREKLFF
J gene: TRBJ1-1; D gene: NA; V gene: TRBV5-6; clone size: NA; CDR3 length: 13; CDR3 DNA: TGTGCCAGCGTAGAGGGTGCGAACACTGAAGCTTTCTTT; CDR3 protein: CASVEGANTEAFF
J gene: TRBJ1-5; D gene: NA; V gene: TRBV11-2; clone size: NA; CDR3 length: 15; CDR3 DNA: TGTGCCAGCAGCTCATCCTCGGGCCGGGGTCAGCCCCAGCATTTT; CDR3 protein: CASSSSSGRGQPQHF
J gene: TRBJ1-3; D gene: NA; V gene: TRBV6-5; clone size: NA; CDR3 length: 15; CDR3 DNA: TGTGCCAGCAGTTACGCGGGGGGGTCTGGAAACACCATATATTTT; CDR3 protein: CASSYAGGSGNTIYF
J gene: TRBJ2-3; D gene: TRBD2; V gene: TRBV9; clone size: NA; CDR3 length: 15; CDR3 DNA: TGTGCCAGCACCCTAACCGGGAGGGAGGGAGATACGCAGTATTTT; CDR3 protein: CASTLTGREGDTQYF
J gene: TRBJ1-1; D gene: NA; V gene: TRBV6-6; clone size: NA; CDR3 length: 13; CDR3 DNA: TGTGCCAGCACGGTCAGGGGGAACACTGAAGCTTTCTTT; CDR3 protein: CASTVRGNTEAFF
J gene: TRBJ2-2; D gene: NA; V gene: TRBV19; clone size: NA; CDR3 length: 11; CDR3 DNA: TGTGCCAGTAGTAGCATCGGGGAGCTGTTTTTT; CDR3 protein: CASSSIGELFF
J gene: TRBJ1-6; D gene: NA; V gene: TRBV7-9; clone size: once; CDR3 length: 14; CDR3 DNA: TGTGCCAGCAGCTTAAGCGTCTTGGGTTCACCCCTCCACTTT; CDR3 protein: CASSLSVLGSPLHF
J gene: TRBJ1-6; D gene: TRBD1; V gene: TRBV3-1/TRBV3-2; clone size: NA; CDR3 length: 15; CDR3 DNA: TGTGCCAGCAGCCAGGGACAGGGTACTAATTCACCCCTCCACTTT; CDR3 protein: CASSQGQGTNSPLHF
J gene: TRBJ2-7; D gene: NA; V gene: TRBV10-2; clone size: NA; CDR3 length: 14; CDR3 DNA: TGCGCCAGCTCCCTCAAACTAGTGAGCTACGAGCAGTACTTC; CDR3 protein: CASSLKLVSYEQYF
J gene: TRBJ1-1; D gene: TRBD1; V gene: TRBV18; clone size: NA; CDR3 length: 14; CDR3 DNA: TGTGCCAGCTCCCAGGGACAGGGCGGCACTGAAGCTTTCTTT; CDR3 protein: CASSQGQGGTEAFF
J gene: TRBJ2-3; D gene: TRBD2; V gene: TRBV7-2; clone size: NA; CDR3 length: 15; CDR3 DNA: TGTGCCAGCAGCCCCGCGGGAGTTGTAACAGATACGCAGTATTTT; CDR3 protein: CASSPAGVVTDTQYF
J gene: TRBJ2-1; D gene: TRBD2; V gene: TRBV6-5; clone size: NA; CDR3 length: 14; CDR3 DNA: TGTGCCAGCAGGATAGCGGGAGGAGACAATGAGCAGTTCTTC; CDR3 protein: CASRIAGGDNEQFF
J gene: TRBJ2-1; D gene: TRBD2; V gene: TRBV18; clone size: NA; CDR3 length: 14; CDR3 DNA: TGTGCCAGCTCACCGGGACTAGCGAGGGATGAGCAGTTCTTC; CDR3 protein: CASSPGLARDEQFF
J gene: TRBJ2-1; D gene: TRBD2; V gene: TRBV19; clone size: NA; CDR3 length: 13; CDR3 DNA: TGTGCCAGTAACCTAGCGGGGTACAATGAGCAGTTCTTC; CDR3 protein: CASNLAGYNEQFF
J gene: TRBJ2-3; D gene: TRBD1; V gene: TRBV24-1; clone size: NA; CDR3 length: 13; CDR3 DNA: TGTGCCACCGAGGGGGCGAGCACAGATACGCAGTATTTT; CDR3 protein: CATEGASTDTQYF
J gene: TRBJ2-6; D gene: NA; V gene: TRBV7-6; clone size: NA; CDR3 length: 15; CDR3 DNA: TGTGCCAGCAGCTCATACAGGGCCGGGGCCAACGTCCTGACTTTC; CDR3 protein: CASSSYRAGANVLTF
J gene: TRBJ2-1; D gene: NA; V gene: TRBV9; clone size: NA; CDR3 length: 15; CDR3 DNA: TGTGCCAGCAGCCCTCGCCGGGGTTCCTACAATGAGCAGTTCTTC; CDR3 protein: CASSPRRGSYNEQFF
J gene: TRBJ1-5; D gene: NA; V gene: TRBV3-1/TRBV3-2; clone size: NA; CDR3 length: 14; CDR3 DNA: TGTGCCAGCAGCCAAGGGGATAGCAATCAGCCCCAGCATTTT; CDR3 protein: CASSQGDSNQPQHF
J gene: TRBJ1-6; D gene: NA; V gene: TRBV5-6; clone size: NA; CDR3 length: 16; CDR3 DNA: TGTGCCAGCAGCTTCTACGACAGGTCCTATAATTCACCCCTCCACTTT; CDR3 protein: CASSFYDRSYNSPLHF
J gene: TRBJ1-2; D gene: NA; V gene: TRBV7-2; clone size: NA; CDR3 length: 15; CDR3 DNA: TGTGCCAGCAGCTTCCCCGGGGGGTTAGACTATGGCTACACCTTC; CDR3 protein: CASSFPGGLDYGYTF
J gene: TRBJ2-7; D gene: TRBD1; V gene: TRBV28; clone size: NA; CDR3 length: 14; CDR3 DNA: TGTGCCAGCAGAGACAGGGGTGGTAGCTACGAGCAGTACTTC; CDR3 protein: CASRDRGGSYEQYF
J gene: TRBJ1-2; D gene: NA; V gene: TRBV5-5; clone size: NA; CDR3 length: 13; CDR3 DNA: TGTGCCAGCAGCTCCTCAAACTTCTATGGCTACACCTTC; CDR3 protein: CASSSSNFYGYTF
J gene: TRBJ2-7; D gene: NA; V gene: TRBV11-3; clone size: NA; CDR3 length: 13; CDR3 DNA: TGTGCCAGCAGCTTCGGGGGCTCCTACGAGCAGTACTTC; CDR3 protein: CASSFGGSYEQYF
J gene: TRBJ2-2; D gene: TRBD2; V gene: TRBV9; clone size: NA; CDR3 length: 16; CDR3 DNA: TGTGCCAGCAGCACTAGCGGGAGGGCCCCCACCGGGGAGCTGTTTTTT; CDR3 protein: CASSTSGRAPTGELFF
J gene: TRBJ1-2; D gene: NA; V gene: TRBV29-1; clone size: NA; CDR3 length: 12; CDR3 DNA: TGCAGCGTGGGCCCCGTCGTGAATGGCTACACCTTC; CDR3 protein: CSVGPVVNGYTF